This TCR beta chain was identified during a study of blood T cell repertoires in COVID-19. Study-wide background: Both acute and convalescent COVID-19 samples were obtained from the United States, Italy and Spain.

This clone was seen only a few times. The J segment lost 1 base and the V segment lost 5 bases, leaving 2 bases of the junction unmatched. There are 14 residues in the CDR3. The germline V gene encodes CDR1 SGHTA and CDR2 FQGNSA. Using immunoSEQ multiplex PCR, the repertoire was profiled, and TCRdb retains in-frame clones only, with some absent. The sample includes around 140,000 clones, approximately 90% of them seen just once. Sequences were obtained from peripheral blood. This chain uses TRBV7-2 with TRBJ1-1; 9 nucleotides align to TRBD1. This receptor was taken from a man aged 55-75 years with COVID-19, enrolled during active disease. The CDR3 region has the DNA TGTGCCAGCAGCCAGGGACAGGGGAACACTGAAGCTTTCTTT. Translation: CASSQGQGNTEAFF. Supplemented by reference TRBV7-2 and TRBJ1-1, the full variable domain reads GAGVSQSPSNKVTEKGKDVELRCDPISGHTALYWYRQSLGQGLEFLIYFQGNSAPDKSGLPSDRFSAERTGGSVSTLTIQRTQQEDSAVYLCASSQGQGNTEAFFGQGTRLTVV.